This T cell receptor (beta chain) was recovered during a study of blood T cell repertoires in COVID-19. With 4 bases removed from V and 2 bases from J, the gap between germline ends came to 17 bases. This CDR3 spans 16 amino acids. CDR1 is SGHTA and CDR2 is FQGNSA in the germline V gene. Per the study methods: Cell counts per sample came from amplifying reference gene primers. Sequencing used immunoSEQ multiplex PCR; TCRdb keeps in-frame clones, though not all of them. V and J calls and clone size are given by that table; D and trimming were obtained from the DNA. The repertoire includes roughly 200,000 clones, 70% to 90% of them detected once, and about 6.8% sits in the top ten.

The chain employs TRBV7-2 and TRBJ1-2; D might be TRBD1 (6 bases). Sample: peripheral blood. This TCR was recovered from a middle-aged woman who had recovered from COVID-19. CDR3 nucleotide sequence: TGTGCCAGCAGCTCAAGGGGGGGGCTGCTAAACTATGGCTACACCTTC. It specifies CASSSRGGLLNYGYTF. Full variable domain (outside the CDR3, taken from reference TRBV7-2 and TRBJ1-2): GAGVSQSPSNKVTEKGKDVELRCDPISGHTALYWYRQSLGQGLEFLIYFQGNSAPDKSGLPSDRFSAERTGGSVSTLTIQRTQQEDSAVYLCASSSRGGLLNYGYTFGSGTRLTVV.